The 27 T cell receptor beta chains below were found in one sample sequenced in a study of T-cell reconstitution after alpha-beta-depleted transplantation in children. TCRbeta library preparation incorporated unique molecular identifiers. Using its own MiXCR run on the PCR reads, TCRdb lists one record per CDR3 protein. This table has 350,000 to 400,000 distinct CDR3 sequences, 13% appearing once. The sample in question was PBMCs, obtained from the stem cell graft. Receptors were obtained from a human donor who donated a stem cell graft to a child with Fanconi anemia.

The CDR3 bases are TGTGCCAGCAGTGACCCCGAGCTAGAGAGATCTTACAATGAGCAGTTCTTC. It codes for CASSDPELERSYNEQFF. The gene calls are TRBV6-4 and TRBJ2-1; D is uncertain. Germline CDR1 and CDR2: MRHNA and SNTAGT. The CDR3 contains 17 residues. The V end lost 2 bases, the J end lost 4 bases, and 18 bases lay between the germline ends.

This clonotype showed up just a few times. The genes are TRBV12-3 or TRBV12-4 and TRBJ1-2; no reliable D call. The germline V and J ends were trimmed by 5 bases and 6 bases, with 13 bases remaining between them. The CDR3 totals 13 residues. The CDR3: CASSLRRNDGYTF. CDR3 sequence (DNA): TGTGCCAGCAGTCTCCGACGAAATGATGGCTACACCTTC.

In this sample, this clonotype turned up a few times. The V call is TRBV30, the J call TRBJ1-1, with TRBD1 identical over 7 bases. The CDR3 length is 14 residues. V shed 3 bases and J 4 bases; nucleotides not matched to a gene: 8. Per the germline V gene, CDR1 is GTSNPN and CDR2 is SVGIG (reference sequence). The CDR3 DNA reads TGTGCCTGGAGGGGCAGGGGGTATGGCACTGAAGCTTTCTTT. Amino acids: CAWRGRGYGTEAFF.

This clonotype was detected ten times or more. The J gene is TRBJ1-1, the V gene TRBV27; D not resolved. Germline assignment: CDR1 MNHEY and CDR2 SMNVEV (reference sequence). This CDR3 has 14 amino acids. V was cut by 6 bases and J by 1 base, with 12 bases left in between. DNA for the CDR3: TGTGCCAGCAGCCCTTCAGAGCGGAACACTGAAGCTTTCTTT. Encoded protein: CASSPSERNTEAFF.

This chain joins TRBV5-1 and TRBJ2-3; 8 bases line up with TRBD2. J lost 6 bases, V lost 5 bases, and 5 bases had no gene match. Germline assignment: CDR1 SGHRS and CDR2 YFSETQ. CDR3 length: 13 residues. CDR3 nucleotide sequence: TGCGCCAGCAGAGTCGGGGGGGCGGATACGCAGTATTTT. This gives the protein CASRVGGADTQYF.

In this sample, this clonotype turned up many times. This chain connects TRBV4-3 to TRBJ2-3; tentative D call: TRBD1 (6 bases). The V gene lost 4 bases and the J gene lost 3 bases, with 14 bases spanning the gap. There are 15 residues in the CDR3. Per the germline V gene, CDR1 is LGHNA and CDR2 is YSLEER. The CDR3 loop reads CASSPYGGATDTQYF. CDR3 nucleotides: TGCGCCAGCAGCCCCTATGGGGGCGCAACAGATACGCAGTATTTT.

This clonotype has at least ten counts. The chain has TRBV12-3 or TRBV12-4 and TRBJ2-5; 9 bases are a match to TRBD1. The CDR3 contains 14 residues. V was pared by 3 bases and J by 5 bases, with 4 bases of the junction left unmatched. The CDR3, as DNA: TGTGCCAGCAGTTTGACAGGGGGAAGGGAGACCCAGTACTTC. This sequence encodes CASSLTGGRETQYF.

The chain carries TRBV20-1 and TRBJ1-4; tentatively, D is TRBD1 (6 bases). The germline CDR1 and CDR2 sequences are DFQATT and SNEGSKA (reference sequence). Between the trimmed V and J ends, which lost 6 bases and 6 bases, there was a span of 17 bases. The CDR3 runs 14 residues. Here the CDR3 reads CSARRGGGDEKLFF. The CDR3 DNA sequence: TGCAGTGCGCGTAGAGGGGGGGGTGATGAAAAACTGTTTTTT.

This clonotype showed up just a few times. The chain employs TRBV12-3 or TRBV12-4 and TRBJ1-1; D ambiguous. The CDR3 covers 12 residues. V lost 1 base and J 7 bases, leaving 7 bases between the germline ends. The CDR3 region has the DNA TGTGCCAGCAGTTTAGATTTCTATGAAGCTTTCTTT. Translated: CASSLDFYEAFF.

To note about this clonotype: The final CDR3 position lacks the conserved phenylalanine or tryptophan, pointing to a likely read error. The chain employs TRBV12-3 or TRBV12-4 and TRBJ2-2; no clear D gene. Trimming took 5 bases from V and 6 from J, leaving 13 bases between them. The length of the CDR3 is 14 residues. CDR3 loop: CASSPLNGPGELFV. The CDR3 region has the DNA TGTGCCAGCAGTCCGCTAAACGGGCCCGGGGAGCTGTTTGTT.

This chain joins TRBV27 and TRBJ2-7, with 7 bases matching TRBD1. This CDR3 region has 16 residues. V shed 0 bases and J 3 bases; nucleotides not matched to a gene: 8. Germline V gives CDR1 MNHEY, CDR2 SMNVEV (reference sequence). CDR3 sequence reads: CASSLSPGGAVYEQYF. The CDR3 nucleotides read TGTGCCAGCAGTTTATCTCCAGGGGGAGCGGTCTACGAGCAGTACTTC.

V is TRBV7-2 and J is TRBJ1-1; D remains ambiguous. Deletions cut 5 bases from V and 10 bases from J, with 11 bases between. CDR1 is SGHTA and CDR2 is FQGNSA in the germline V gene. This CDR3 has 11 residues. The CDR3 region has the DNA TGTGCCAGCAGCCGCCCGCCGGGAGCTTTCTTT. It translates to CASSRPPGAFF.

This clonotype appeared many times. The chain couples TRBV5-6 to TRBJ1-1, with D maybe TRBD1 (6 bases). The CDR3 has 12 amino acids. V was trimmed by 4 bases and J by 9 bases, leaving 13 bases between them. Germline V gene data show CDR1 as SGHDT and CDR2 as YYEEEE. The CDR3 sequence is CASSEQGFQAFF. CDR3 in DNA: TGTGCCAGCAGCGAACAGGGTTTTCAAGCTTTCTTT.

This clonotype was recorded a few times. The chain couples TRBV2 to TRBJ2-3; 12 positions match TRBD2. The germline V gene encodes CDR1 SNHLY and CDR2 FYNNEI. The CDR3 has 15 residues. With 6 bases clipped from V and 4 bases from J, the junction kept 5 bases outside the gene matches. CDR3 amino acids: CASSGLAGNSDTQYF. The CDR3 DNA reads TGTGCCAGCAGCGGACTAGCGGGGAACTCAGATACGCAGTATTTT.

The chain employs TRBV24-1 and TRBJ2-6, with unresolved D. V lost 5 bases, J lost 1 base, and 5 bases lay in between. The germline gives CDR1 KGHDR, CDR2 SFDVKD. The CDR3 consists of 14 residues. CDR3 DNA sequence: TGTGCCACCAGTGCTCCATCTGGGGCCAACGTCCTGACTTTC. Residues: CATSAPSGANVLTF.

The chain links TRBV20-1 to TRBJ2-1; 10 nucleotides agree with TRBD2. The CDR3 spans 17 residues. The V gene's germline CDR1 is DFQATT and CDR2 SNEGSKA (reference sequence). V trimming: 1 base; J trimming: 7 bases; junction bases outside the gene matches: 13. The DNA for the CDR3 is TGCAGTGCTAGAGCCCTGCTTACTAGCGGGGCCTTGAATGAGCAGTTCTTC. The encoded protein is CSARALLTSGALNEQFF.

This clonotype was counted a few times. This chain connects TRBV7-2 to TRBJ2-3; 10 bases are a match to TRBD1. In germline, CDR1 is SGHTA, CDR2 FQGNSA. The CDR3 consists of 15 residues. The J segment lost 6 bases and the V segment lost 5 bases, leaving 8 bases of the junction unmatched. The CDR3 region has the DNA TGTGCCAGCAGCCGGCTCGACAGGGGGCGGGATACGCAGTATTTT. Its translation: CASSRLDRGRDTQYF.

The J gene is TRBJ2-7, the V gene TRBV18; the match to TRBD2 covers 10 bases. After removal of 3 bases from V and 2 bases from J, the junction contained 10 bases not matched to a gene. This CDR3 has 17 amino acids. Germline loops: CDR1 KGHSH, CDR2 LQKENI. The CDR3 loop is CASSPSSGGILPYEQYF. The CDR3 DNA reads as TGTGCCAGCTCACCCTCTAGCGGGGGAATCCTCCCCTACGAGCAGTACTTC.

This clonotype was seen a single time. The J gene is TRBJ1-1, the V gene TRBV10-3; 11 bases agree with TRBD1. Germline assignment: CDR1 ENHRY and CDR2 SYGVKD. The CDR3 is 17 residues long. The V and J ends lost 0 bases and 4 bases, in that order; junction bases with no gene match: 7. The CDR3 sequence is CAISESRDRGRGTEAFF. The CDR3 coding sequence is TGTGCCATCAGTGAGTCGAGGGACAGGGGGAGAGGCACTGAAGCTTTCTTT.

This clonotype was found a few times. V usage is TRBV29-1 and J usage is TRBJ1-1; 8 bases agree with TRBD1. The V gene's germline CDR1 is SQVTM and CDR2 ANQGSEA. The CDR3 spans 13 residues. V was clipped by 4 bases and J by 5 bases; unmatched bases: 6. In nucleotides, the CDR3 is TGCAGCGTTGGGACAGGGACCGGGACTGAAGCTTTCTTT. As protein: CSVGTGTGTEAFF.

This clonotype has more than one count but fewer than ten. The chain has TRBV5-1 and TRBJ2-3, with 9 bases that match TRBD2. The J segment lost 1 base and the V segment lost 7 bases, leaving 10 bases of the junction unmatched. The CDR3 runs to 16 residues. Per the germline V gene, CDR1 is SGHRS and CDR2 is YFSETQ. The DNA for the CDR3 is TGCGCCAGCGGCGGGGCTAGCGGGGATGGCACAGATACGCAGTATTTT. Protein: CASGGASGDGTDTQYF.

This clonotype was seen repeatedly, ten times or more. The chain uses TRBV12-3 or TRBV12-4 and TRBJ1-3; D might be TRBD1 (6 bases). CDR3 size: 15 residues. The V gene lost 11 bases and the J gene lost 0 bases, with 17 bases spanning the gap. The DNA for the CDR3 is TGTGCCCTTAGAGCGGGGGCAGGCTCTGGAAACACCATATATTTT. Translated: CALRAGAGSGNTIYF.

The chain is built from TRBV12-3 or TRBV12-4 and TRBJ1-2; D gene ambiguous. Trimming removed 6 bases from V and 8 bases from J, with 16 bases in between. The CDR3 covers 13 residues. The CDR3, as DNA: TGTGCCAGCAGCTATAGGACGTTTGGGGGCTACACCTTC. It encodes CASSYRTFGGYTF.

The chain links TRBV4-3 to TRBJ1-2, with 9 bases fitting TRBD1. Germline loops: CDR1 LGHNA, CDR2 YSLEER. Trimming removed 0 bases from V and 5 bases from J; junction bases left unmatched: 10. There are 17 residues in the CDR3. The CDR3 here is CASSQEPGQGTFYGYTF. In DNA form, the CDR3 reads TGCGCCAGCAGCCAAGAGCCGGGACAGGGCACGTTTTATGGCTACACCTTC.

This clonotype was counted a few times. J is TRBJ2-2 and V is TRBV3-1; 9 bases agree with TRBD2. This CDR3 contains 13 residues. From germline, CDR1 is LGHDT and CDR2 YNNKEL (reference sequence). The junction had 4 bases not matched to a gene; V was cut back by 11 bases and J by 3 bases. The CDR3 reads CAAGGPYTGELFF. CDR3 DNA sequence: TGTGCCGCGGGGGGGCCTTACACCGGGGAGCTGTTTTTT.

The chain employs TRBV12-3 or TRBV12-4 and TRBJ1-6; no definite D call. Trimming removed 8 bases from V and 4 bases from J, with 9 bases in between. This CDR3 contains 13 residues. The CDR3 is CASQGGYNSPLHF. CDR3 DNA sequence: TGTGCCAGCCAAGGAGGATATAATTCACCCCTCCACTTT.

This clonotype has more than one count but fewer than ten. The CDR3 DNA is TGTGCCAGCAGCTTGGCAGGGCAGTGGGACACTGAAGCTTTCTTT. This codes for CASSLAGQWDTEAFF. The rearrangement links TRBV5-5 to TRBJ1-1, with a tentative D call TRBD1 (5 bases). Germline loops: CDR1 SGHKS, CDR2 YYEKEE (reference sequence). With 0 bases removed from V and 3 bases from J, the gap between germline ends came to 12 bases. This CDR3 is 15 amino acids long.